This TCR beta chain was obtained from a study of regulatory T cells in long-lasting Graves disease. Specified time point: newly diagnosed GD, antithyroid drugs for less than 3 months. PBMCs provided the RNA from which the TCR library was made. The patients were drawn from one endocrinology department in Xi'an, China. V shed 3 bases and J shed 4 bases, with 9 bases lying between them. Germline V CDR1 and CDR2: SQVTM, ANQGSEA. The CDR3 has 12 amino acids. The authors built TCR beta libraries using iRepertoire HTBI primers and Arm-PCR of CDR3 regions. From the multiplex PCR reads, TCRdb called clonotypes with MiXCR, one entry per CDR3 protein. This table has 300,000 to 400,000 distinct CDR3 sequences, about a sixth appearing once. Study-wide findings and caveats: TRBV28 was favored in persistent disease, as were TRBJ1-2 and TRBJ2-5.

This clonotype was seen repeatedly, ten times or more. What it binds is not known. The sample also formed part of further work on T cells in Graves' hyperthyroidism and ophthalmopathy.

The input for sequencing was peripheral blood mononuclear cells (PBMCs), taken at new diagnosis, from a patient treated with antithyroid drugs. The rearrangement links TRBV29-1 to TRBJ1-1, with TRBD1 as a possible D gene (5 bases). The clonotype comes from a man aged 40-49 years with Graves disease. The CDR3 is CSVDRGSTEAFF. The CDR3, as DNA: TGCAGCGTTGATAGGGGTTCCACTGAAGCTTTCTTT.